The present TCR beta chain was sequenced within a study of shared clonotypes between healthy human individuals (dated by TCRdb to the early 2020s). Background for the entire study: Three men and a couple of women, aged 18 to 49 years, made up the cohort. To estimate repertoire size and how much clonotype sharing occurs between individuals, the study deeply sequenced the blood TCR repertoires of about five healthy adults. To increase sequencing depth and limit assay-specific biases, different laboratories used diverse techniques to prepare libraries and sequence TCR repertoires. Per donor, leukapheresis produced somewhere between about 0.94 and 9.5 billion PBMCs. Per donor, three plates each were used for CD4 naive and CD4 memory, two for CD8 naive, and one for CD8 memory.

The donors were healthy, HIV-negative adults with no recently reported acute infections or vaccinations. Every donor was a Caucasian adult residing in Nashville, Tennessee, USA. CD4+ T cells were enriched by magnetic negative selection; naive cells were then positively selected on CD45RA, and the negative fraction formed the memory subset. Blood was collected by leukapheresis, and PBMCs were isolated by Ficoll-Histopaque density gradient centrifugation and then cryopreserved in liquid nitrogen vapor phase. Analytical flow cytometry was used to check the purity and quantity of every magnetically sorted T cell population. Genomic DNA was isolated from each sorted fraction and quantified by UV absorbance on a Nanodrop 2000c. Comment on this clone: This clone's antigen is unknown. No much larger clonotype is one base removed from it; base qualities were not supplied.

Using the deep immunoSEQ assay, multiplex PCR amplified TCR CDR3 regions from genomic DNA. Extracted genomic DNA from each cell subset was spread evenly across all wells of several immunoSEQ 96-well plates, with each plate serving as a replicate. For sorted subsets, each replicate PCR was loaded with 200 ng genomic DNA, equivalent to 25,000 to 35,000 T cell genomes. The purified libraries were quantified using a Qubit 3.0 fluorometer, sized with a Bioanalyzer 2100, and then quantified again using the KAPA Library Quantification kit. Every immunoSEQ 96-well plate was sequenced on a dedicated single-read 150-cycle Illumina NextSeq 550 flow cell. Turning to the authors' computational methods: The immunoSEQ output contained only junctional sequences without quality scores, so filtering could not match that applied to full-length reads. Sequences were annotated with PyIR, a Python wrapper for IgBLAST v1.9, and V/J genes and CDR3 were assigned using IMGT germline references. Reads were removed for weak V/J assignments (E-value above 1e-6), missing CDR3, stop codons, out-of-frame junctions, or ambiguous translated residues. V3J clonotypes were defined as sequences sharing an identical inferred V gene, J gene, and CDR3 amino acid sequence. Percentage overlap between repertoires was computed as shared unique clonotypes divided by the size of the smaller repertoire. Richness of each repertoire was evaluated using RTK rarefaction, the Chao1 estimator, and Recon v2.1 estimates of unobserved clonotypes. OLGA was used to compute generation probabilities for all TCRbeta clonotypes that the gDNA method yielded from several donors. TCRdb took this table from immuneACCESS and kept in-frame rearrangements with V and J called. Such tables lack part of the clones; where checked against another copy, unresolved V genes explain under half of the gap, and the rest is unexplained. V and J calls and clone size follow that table, whereas D and trimming were derived from the DNA. In all, the sample holds roughly 1,000,000 clones, and 70% to 80% of those were seen once. The ten top clones hold under 0.65% of the sample.

Overall results and qualifications from the work: Larger estimated clonotype richness was generally found for naive subsets than for memory subsets. Rarefaction of sorted-subset datasets indicated incomplete sequencing despite the large sequencing depth. Because the study included a small number of donors, the genetic and exposure-history diversity represented was limited. Compared with non-shared clonotypes, the clonotypes found in all four sorted-subset donors had higher generation probabilities. Sampling was restricted to blood, and TCR repertoires in tissues likely differ from the TCR repertoires found in blood. Pairwise subsampling indicated that sequencing depth was expected to affect the degree of clonotype sharing among donors. Sharing across a few donors was observed for around 4.8% of naive CD4, under 4% of naive CD8, over 2% of memory CD4, and over 0.3% of memory CD8 clonotypes.

CDR1 and CDR2 (SNHLY, FYNNEI) derive from the germline V gene. The CDR3 goes from the cysteine to the phenylalanine over 16 residues. The only DNA kept is the CDR3, 48 bases in frame from the first base. Trimmed from V: 4 bases; trimmed from J: 5 bases; junction bases lacking a gene match: 6. The chain is made from TRBV2 and TRBJ2-3, with 13 central nucleotides matching TRBD2. This receptor was taken from a man aged 18 to 30 in good health. Some clones in this sample may be carry-over from other donors' samples. Sequencing was done on a sample of memory CD4+ T cells from PBMCs. The sample's cell subset or site label, decoded: CD45RA-negative fraction. The CDR3 amino acid sequence is: CASSGTSGSWEDTQYF. Here is the DNA: TGTGCCAGCAGTGGGACTAGCGGGAGTTGGGAAGATACGCAGTATTTT.